This T cell receptor (beta chain) was captured in a study of neurological immune-mediated disorders. Trimming left V 6 bases short and J 5 bases short, with 11 bases between. This CDR3 has 13 residues. CDR1 is SGHTA and CDR2 is FQGNSA in the germline V gene. Study results and limitations: Clinical features showed no association with the multiple sclerosis repertoire cluster, and MRI features showed none either. Multiple sclerosis, the disease with the least TCR clonal expansion, fell below healthy controls, whereas HTLV-1-associated myelopathy showed the most.

The unsorted libraries were made from 2 million PBMCs kept at -80 C. Synthesis of cDNA was accomplished via 5'RACE employing 10-nucleotide random UMIs. Via MiXCR, TCRdb re-called the 5' RACE reads, giving one row per CDR3 protein. The sample has some 57,000 distinct CDR3 sequences, under 5.5% seen once; the top ten hold less than 3.5%. This clonotype was picked up many times. Its cognate antigen is unknown. Specimen: PBMCs. The chain uses TRBV7-2 and TRBJ1-5, with D possibly matching TRBD1 (6 bases). The source is a woman aged 45-60 years with multiple sclerosis. Here the CDR3 reads CASRGQFDQPQHF. Here the CDR3 DNA reads TGTGCCAGCAGAGGACAGTTTGATCAGCCCCAGCATTTT.